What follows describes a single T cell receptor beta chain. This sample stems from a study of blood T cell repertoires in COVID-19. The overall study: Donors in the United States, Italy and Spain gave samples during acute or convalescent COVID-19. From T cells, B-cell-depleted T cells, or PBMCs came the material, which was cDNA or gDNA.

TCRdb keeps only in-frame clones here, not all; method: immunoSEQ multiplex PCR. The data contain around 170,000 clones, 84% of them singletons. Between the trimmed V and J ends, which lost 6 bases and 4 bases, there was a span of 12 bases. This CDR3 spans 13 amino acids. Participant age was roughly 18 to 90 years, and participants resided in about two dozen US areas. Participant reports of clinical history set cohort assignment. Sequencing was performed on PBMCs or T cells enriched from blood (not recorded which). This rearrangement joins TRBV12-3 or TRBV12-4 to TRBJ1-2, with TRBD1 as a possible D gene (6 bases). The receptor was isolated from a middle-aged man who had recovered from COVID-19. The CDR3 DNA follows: TGTGCCAGCAGGAAGGGGGGGGTCTATGGCTACACCTTC. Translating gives CASRKGGVYGYTF.